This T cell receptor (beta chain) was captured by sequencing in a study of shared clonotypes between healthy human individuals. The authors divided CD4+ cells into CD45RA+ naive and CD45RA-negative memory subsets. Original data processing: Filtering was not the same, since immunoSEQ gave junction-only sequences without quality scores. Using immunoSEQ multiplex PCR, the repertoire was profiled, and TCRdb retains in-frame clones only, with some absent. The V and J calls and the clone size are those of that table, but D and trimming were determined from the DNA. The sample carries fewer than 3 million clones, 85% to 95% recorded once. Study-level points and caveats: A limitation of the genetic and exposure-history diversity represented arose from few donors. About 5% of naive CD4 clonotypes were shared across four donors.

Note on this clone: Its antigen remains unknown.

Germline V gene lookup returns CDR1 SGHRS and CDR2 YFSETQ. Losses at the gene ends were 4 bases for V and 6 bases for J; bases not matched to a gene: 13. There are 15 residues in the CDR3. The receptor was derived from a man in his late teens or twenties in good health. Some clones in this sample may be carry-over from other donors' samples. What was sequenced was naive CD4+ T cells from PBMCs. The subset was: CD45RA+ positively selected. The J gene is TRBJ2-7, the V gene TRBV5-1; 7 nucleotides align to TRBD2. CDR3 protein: CASSAGGGSLSEQYF. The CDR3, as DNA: TGCGCCAGCAGCGCTGGGGGGGGATCCCTCTCCGAGCAGTACTTC.